Shown below are 30 T cell receptor beta chains from a single sample sequenced in a study of beta chain features in type 1 diabetes. Study-level points and caveats: Shortening that was moderate but significant affected the TCRB CDR3s of Type 1 diabetes patients in all four CD4+ subsets.

The antigens these receptors bind are not known. The entirety of the isolated RNA underwent reverse transcription, so expressed TCRB transcripts were sequenced. Here immunoSEQ multiplex PCR was the method, and the copy in TCRdb shows in-frame clones only, minus some. The sample has some 120,000 clones, around 16% seen once; the top ten hold around 2.6%. Material: central memory CD4+ T cells from blood. The receptors stem from a man younger than 30 with type 1 diabetes.

This clone has only a few counts. The chain uses TRBV11-2 and TRBJ2-1, with 14 bases matching TRBD2. Germline loops: CDR1 SGHAT, CDR2 FQNNGV. This CDR3 has 20 amino acids. With V trimmed by 0 bases and J by 6 bases, 13 bases remained unmatched. The CDR3 nucleotides are TGTGCCAGCAGCTTAGATGGGACTAGCGGGAGTAAGTCTCGGCGCAATGAGCAGTTCTTC. This codes for CASSLDGTSGSKSRRNEQFF.

This clone was counted between two and nine times. The chain combines TRBV4-1 with TRBJ1-3; D not certain. V dropped 0 bases and J dropped 1 base, with 10 bases sitting between them. This CDR3 is built from 16 residues. The germline V gene has CDR1 MGHRA and CDR2 YSYEKL. CDR3 in amino acids: CASSQDFTLSGNTIYF. CDR3 nucleotide sequence: TGCGCCAGCAGCCAAGATTTTACCCTATCTGGAAACACCATATATTTT.

This clone was found a few times. The chain carries TRBV29-1 and TRBJ1-3; D unresolved. This CDR3 is 11 amino acids long. Looked up from germline, CDR1 is SQVTM and CDR2 is ANQGSEA. V was shortened by 6 bases and J by 3 bases, with 6 bases between the two germline ends. CDR3 loop: CSVEVGNTIYF. The CDR3 nucleotides are TGCAGCGTGGAGGTTGGAAACACCATATATTTT. Full variable domain (rest looked up from reference TRBV29-1 and TRBJ1-3): SAVISQKPSRDICQRGTSLTIQCQVDSQVTMMFWYRQQPGQSLTLIATANQGSEATYESGFVIDKFPISRPNLTFSTLTVSNMSPEDSSIYLCSVEVGNTIYFGEGSWLTVV.

This clone showed up just once. V and J are TRBV30 and TRBJ2-5, with D possibly matching TRBD2 (5 bases). The DNA end is more similar to TRBJ2-7, so the J call may be wrong. CDR3 length equals 13 residues. The germline gives CDR1 GTSNPN, CDR2 SVGIG (reference sequence). DNA for the CDR3: TGTGCCTGGAGTGAAGGACTCCCTTACGAGCAGTACTTC. Its protein product is CAWSEGLPYEQYF.

Points on this clone: The identical CDR3 is also encoded by other nucleotide sequences in the sample. CDR3 DNA sequence: TGTGCCAGCAGCTCCCTAGTTCACGAGCAGTTCTTC. This encodes CASSSLVHEQFF. The genes are TRBV7-9 and TRBJ2-1; D is uncertain. Trimming cost V 4 bases and J 10 bases, with 11 bases left between them. Germline-derived CDR1 and CDR2 are SEHNR and FQNEAQ (reference sequence). This CDR3 is built from 12 residues.

Of note for this clone: Other DNA sequences of this sample code for an identical CDR3. The CDR3 sequence: CAWRRDSGANVLTF. CDR3 nucleotide sequence: TGTGCCTGGAGGCGGGACTCTGGGGCCAACGTCCTGACTTTC. V is TRBV30 and J is TRBJ2-6; tentatively, D is TRBD2 (6 bases). Trimming removed 3 bases from V and 0 bases from J, with 6 bases in between. CDR3 size: 14 residues. Germline CDR1 GTSNPN, CDR2 SVGIG (reference sequence).

The chain couples TRBV5-1 to TRBJ2-3; D is tentatively TRBD1 or TRBD2 (5 bases each). This CDR3 has 14 amino acids. CDR1 is SGHRS and CDR2 is YFSETQ in the germline V gene. The V end was cut by 4 bases, the J end by 1 base, with 10 bases between. The CDR3 nucleotides are TGCGCCAGCAGCAGGGACGGACGCACAGATACGCAGTATTTT. Translating it yields CASSRDGRTDTQYF.

The chain carries TRBV5-4 and TRBJ2-1, with a possible D match to TRBD2 (5 bases). V was clipped by 0 bases and J by 7 bases, with 14 bases between them. The CDR3 contains 15 residues. Germline-derived CDR1 and CDR2 are SGHNT and YYREEE (reference sequence). The CDR3 nucleotides read TGTGCCAGCAGCTTGGACGGGAACGCGCGGAATGAGCAGTTCTTC. As protein: CASSLDGNARNEQFF.

This chain links TRBV5-1 with TRBJ2-5; 7 nucleotides line up with TRBD1. The V and J ends lost 5 bases and 3 bases, in that order; junction bases with no gene match: 4. The CDR3 sequence is 13 residues long. Germline V lookup: CDR1 SGHRS, CDR2 YFSETQ. CDR3 bases: TGCGCCAGCAGAGCCGGGACAGAAGAGACCCAGTACTTC. Translation gives CASRAGTEETQYF.

This clone was seen only a few times. V and J are TRBV5-1 and TRBJ2-5; 9 positions match TRBD1. Germline V CDR1 and CDR2: SGHRS, YFSETQ. CDR3 length equals 13 residues. Trimming took 3 bases from V and 4 from J; bases not matched to a gene: 1. In nucleotides, the CDR3 is TGCGCCAGCAGCTCGGGACAGGGAGAGACCCAGTACTTC. It encodes CASSSGQGETQYF.

The V call is TRBV4-1, the J call TRBJ2-1, with 11 nucleotides matching TRBD2. Germline assignment: CDR1 MGHRA and CDR2 YSYEKL. J gave up 3 bases and V 1 base, and 2 bases lay outside the gene matches. The CDR3 has 16 amino acids. The CDR3 sequence is CASSQALAGGYNEQFF. CDR3 in DNA: TGCGCCAGCAGCCAAGCTCTAGCGGGAGGCTACAATGAGCAGTTCTTC.

This clone showed up just a few times. The V gene is TRBV30, the J gene TRBJ2-2, with TRBD2 as a possible D gene (5 bases). The germline CDR1 and CDR2 sequences are GTSNPN and SVGIG (reference sequence). This CDR3 comprises 13 residues. Trimming took off 4 bases at V and 5 bases at J, with 11 bases between the two ends. In DNA form, the CDR3 reads TGTGCCTGGAAGTTAGAGGGTACCGGGGAGCTGTTTTTT. Amino acid sequence: CAWKLEGTGELFF.

This chain links TRBV7-9 with TRBJ1-1; 9 bases line up with TRBD1. Trimming removed 3 bases from V and 2 bases from J; junction bases left unmatched: 7. The CDR3 totals 16 residues. The V gene's germline CDR1 is SEHNR and CDR2 FQNEAQ (reference sequence). The DNA of the CDR3 is TGTGCCAGCAGCTTCCGGACAGGGGCTATAAACACTGAAGCTTTCTTT. Amino acid sequence: CASSFRTGAINTEAFF.

The chain has TRBV20-1 and TRBJ2-3; unclear D gene. Trimming removed 3 bases at V and 11 bases at J, with 9 bases between. The CDR3 has 10 residues. Germline-derived CDR1 and CDR2 are DFQATT and SNEGSKA (reference sequence). The CDR3, as DNA: TGCAGTGCTAGCGATATGGTGCAGTATTTT. The encoded protein is CSASDMVQYF.

This sequence joins TRBV5-1 and TRBJ2-5; D not resolved. CDR3 size: 14 residues. Looked up from germline, CDR1 is SGHRS and CDR2 is YFSETQ. V lost 2 bases, J lost 5 bases, and 13 bases lay in between. The CDR3 DNA reads as TGCGCCAGCAGCTTCGCAGATGTGTCTGAGACCCAGTACTTC. Its translation: CASSFADVSETQYF.

This clone was observed a handful of times. This rearrangement joins TRBV7-2 to TRBJ2-3, with D unresolved. Trimming cost V 5 bases and J 3 bases, with 12 bases left between them. Looked up from germline, CDR1 is SGHTA and CDR2 is FQGNSA. The CDR3 covers 14 residues. This CDR3 reads CASSPSSYTDTQYF. The CDR3 region has the DNA TGTGCCAGCAGCCCCAGCTCCTATACAGATACGCAGTATTTT.

V usage is TRBV9 and J usage is TRBJ2-1; 11 bases match TRBD2. In germline, CDR1 is SGDLS, CDR2 YYNGEE. J lost 9 bases, V lost 5 bases, and 13 bases had no gene match. The CDR3 is 16 amino acids. The CDR3 DNA follows: TGTGCCAGCAGGGAGGGTATAGCGGGAGGGCCTGGTGAGCAGTTCTTC. Encoded protein: CASREGIAGGPGEQFF.

This chain uses TRBV29-1 with TRBJ1-5; no clear D. The germline CDR1 and CDR2 sequences are SQVTM and ANQGSEA. V gave up 6 bases and J gave up 1 base, with 13 bases separating them. The CDR3 sequence is 14 residues long. Written as DNA, the CDR3 is TGCAGCGTGCCCCCCGGGTCCAGCAATCAGCCCCAGCATTTT. It yields the protein CSVPPGSSNQPQHF.

This clone occurred a few times. The chain is built from TRBV18 and TRBJ2-3, with 9 bases aligning to TRBD2. CDR1 KGHSH and CDR2 LQKENI come from the germline V gene. This CDR3 has 14 residues. The J segment lost 5 bases and the V segment lost 4 bases, leaving 4 bases of the junction unmatched. DNA for the CDR3: TGTGCCAGCTCACTAGCGGGGGATGAAGATACGCAGTATTTT. It codes for CASSLAGDEDTQYF.

In its sample, this clone was seen a few times. J is TRBJ2-6 and V is TRBV27; D is unclear. V lost 2 bases and J 0 bases, leaving 5 bases between the germline ends. The CDR3 extends over 15 amino acids. Per germline, CDR1 MNHEY and CDR2 SMNVEV (reference sequence). CDR3: CASSLQGSGANVLTF. CDR3 bases: TGTGCCAGCAGTTTACAAGGCTCTGGGGCCAACGTCCTGACTTTC.

The table lists this clone with a few counts. This chain joins TRBV28 and TRBJ1-1; 10 nucleotides line up with TRBD1. Germline CDR1 reads MDHEN; CDR2 reads SYDVKM. The CDR3 is 15 residues long. V was pared by 3 bases and J by 1 base, with 2 bases of the junction left unmatched. The CDR3 coding sequence is TGTGCCAGCAGTTTGGGGACAGGGGCGAACACTGAAGCTTTCTTT. Protein sequence: CASSLGTGANTEAFF. The variable domain in full, with the rest retrieved from reference TRBV28 and TRBJ1-1, is DVKVTQSSRYLVKRTGEKVFLECVQDMDHENMFWYRQDPGLGLRLIYFSYDVKMKEKGDIPEGYSVSREKKERFSLILESASTNQTSMYLCASSLGTGANTEAFFGQGTRLTVV.

This chain links TRBV6-6 with TRBJ1-2, with D uncertain. This CDR3 is built from 13 residues. Germline V gene lookup returns CDR1 MNHNY and CDR2 SVGAGI (reference sequence). The V end was cut by 3 bases, the J end by 8 bases, with 13 bases between. CDR3 sequence (DNA): TGTGCCAGCAGTTATATTTTGAGTTCCGGCTACACCTTC. Translation gives CASSYILSSGYTF.

The rearrangement uses TRBV28 and TRBJ2-7; TRBD2 aligns across 11 bases. With 7 bases clipped from V and 2 bases from J, the junction kept 4 bases outside the gene matches. The germline CDR1 and CDR2 sequences are MDHEN and SYDVKM. The CDR3 is 14 residues long. The CDR3 is CASNILAGAYEQYF. The CDR3 DNA reads TGTGCCAGCAATATACTAGCGGGAGCCTACGAGCAGTACTTC.

The chain is built from TRBV18 and TRBJ2-3; D perhaps matches TRBD2 (5 bases). CDR3 length: 15 amino acids. Trimming took 2 bases from V and 8 from J, leaving 17 bases between them. In germline, CDR1 is KGHSH, CDR2 LQKENI. The CDR3 coding sequence is TGTGCCAGCTCACCAAGTATGGGAAAAAGCGGTACGCAGTATTTT. Its protein product is CASSPSMGKSGTQYF.

This clone was detected a few times. The V gene is TRBV18, the J gene TRBJ2-3; a possible D gene is TRBD2 (6 bases). CDR1 is KGHSH, CDR2 LQKENI, per germline. With 4 bases removed from V and 4 bases from J, the gap between germline ends came to 18 bases. The length of the CDR3 is 16 residues. The CDR3 loop reads CASSQSSVLGADTQYF. As DNA, the CDR3 is TGTGCCAGCTCACAATCTAGCGTCCTGGGGGCAGATACGCAGTATTTT.

The J gene is TRBJ2-1, the V gene TRBV28; 7 bases line up with TRBD1. Germline V gene data show CDR1 as MDHEN and CDR2 as SYDVKM. This CDR3 region has 15 residues. With V trimmed by 3 bases and J by 2 bases, 4 bases remained unmatched. The CDR3 DNA sequence: TGTGCCAGCAGTTTTCGACAGGGCCCCTACAATGAGCAGTTCTTC. Translating gives CASSFRQGPYNEQFF.

This clone has a handful of counts. This chain connects TRBV7-2 to TRBJ1-5, with D hard to call. Germline-derived CDR1 and CDR2 are SGHTA and FQGNSA. The CDR3 has 15 amino acids. The ends were cut back, 2 bases at V and 3 bases at J, with 11 bases in the middle. The CDR3 reads CASSLIMGANQPQHF. DNA for the CDR3: TGTGCCAGCAGCTTAATCATGGGAGCCAATCAGCCCCAGCATTTT.

This clone was seen many times. This sequence joins TRBV5-4 and TRBJ2-5; 7 nucleotides agree with TRBD2. The CDR3 has 14 residues. The V gene end was trimmed by 1 base and the J gene end by 2 bases; junction bases not matched to a gene: 2. Per germline, CDR1 SGHNT and CDR2 YYREEE (reference sequence). CDR3 region: CASSLKLAQETQYF. DNA for the CDR3: TGTGCCAGCAGCTTGAAACTAGCGCAAGAGACCCAGTACTTC.

The V gene is TRBV2, the J gene TRBJ1-2; no clear D gene. CDR1 and CDR2 from the germline V gene are SNHLY and FYNNEI. The CDR3 contains 12 residues. The V gene lost 4 bases and the J gene lost 2 bases, with 5 bases spanning the gap. The CDR3 DNA sequence: TGTGCCAGCAGTGCCCGCAACTATGGCTACACCTTC. Its protein product is CASSARNYGYTF.

In this sample, this clone turned up a few times. The CDR3 DNA sequence: TGTGCCAGCACTACTCCTGGGTCGGCGGAAGGCTACACCTTC. It codes for CASTTPGSAEGYTF. V usage is TRBV28 and J usage is TRBJ1-2; D unresolved. In germline, CDR1 is MDHEN, CDR2 SYDVKM. Trimming pared 7 bases from V and 8 bases from J, leaving 20 bases between. The CDR3 loop spans 14 amino acids.